Presented here are 2 T cell receptor beta chains from one specimen sequenced in a study of TIL therapy for anti-PD-1-resistant metastatic lung cancer. Sequencing used immunoSEQ v3. TCRdb's table, derived via immunoSEQ multiplex PCR, lists solely in-frame clones and lacks some. The table includes tens of thousands of clones, over 75% detected once. Regarding time point: pre-treatment sample, taken before nivolumab and TIL therapy. The specimen comprised blood, sampled at baseline. The origin of the receptors is a person between 25 and 80 years old with non-small cell lung cancer.

The rearrangement uses TRBV19 and TRBJ2-1; D unclear. This CDR3 has 16 amino acids. Germline V gene lookup returns CDR1 LNHDA and CDR2 SQIVND (reference sequence). V was trimmed by 5 bases and J by 0 bases, leaving 14 bases between them. In nucleotides, the CDR3 is TGTGCCAGTAGTCCCCCGTTTCTGAGCTCCTACAATGAGCAGTTCTTC. Encoded protein: CASSPPFLSSYNEQFF.

This clone was seen just once. V is TRBV2 and J is TRBJ1-1, with unresolved D. The CDR3 covers 10 residues. Trimming left V 6 bases short and J 9 bases short, with 8 bases between. Germline values: CDR1 SNHLY, CDR2 FYNNEI. CDR3 bases: TGTGCCAGCAGAGGACGTAAAGCTTTCTTT. This codes for CASRGRKAFF.